Sequencing of this TCR beta chain was carried out in a study of shared clonotypes between healthy human individuals. CD45RO-negative, CCR7-selected cells formed the naive CD8 fraction, which excluded terminally differentiated effector memory CD45RA+ cells. Here immunoSEQ multiplex PCR was the method, and the copy in TCRdb shows in-frame clones only, minus some. Of some 2 million clones detected, approximately 94% appear once; the ten largest clones hold around 1.2%. Sequencing used naive CD8+ T cells sorted from blood. The receptor was derived from a man aged 18 to 30 in good health.

The CDR3 sequence is CASSVGMGNEQFF. CDR3 bases: TGTGCCAGTAGTGTAGGGATGGGGAATGAGCAGTTCTTC. The chain carries TRBV19 and TRBJ2-1; D not resolved. Trimming removed 5 bases from V and 7 bases from J, with 12 bases in between. The CDR3 runs 13 residues. From germline, CDR1 is LNHDA and CDR2 SQIVND (reference sequence).